This TCR beta chain is drawn from a study of cytomegalovirus exposure and HLA in healthy donors. About the study: The platform used for the 110 or so validation repertoires matched that of the roughly 670 first-cohort repertoires, a later analysis reported. Study findings and constraints: According to a subsequent analysis, TCR clusters from the first cohort were inclined to appear together in the 120 validation repertoires. TCR sequences were mostly rare, though some public TCRs occurred in many donors.

The CDR3 spans 14 residues. Germline-derived CDR1 and CDR2 are SNHLY and FYNNEI. V lost 8 bases to trimming and J lost 5 bases; unmatched junction nucleotides: 8. The protocol was immunoSEQ multiplex PCR, while the TCRdb copy is restricted to in-frame clones and leaves out a portion. The data hold approximately 120,000 clones, with 80% to 90% observed a single time. Note on this clone: Its target is unknown.

The sample was PBMCs. This clonotype was sampled from a woman aged 18-29 years in good health and CMV-seronegative. The V gene is TRBV2, the J gene TRBJ2-7; 11 bases agree with TRBD1. This CDR3 reads CASSRDRGSNEQYV. The CDR3 nucleotides are TGTGCCAGCTCCAGGGACAGGGGGTCCAACGAGCAGTACGTC.